This TCR beta chain was found in a study of shared clonotypes between healthy human individuals. Study outcomes and limitations: Naive subsets generally had larger estimated richness than memory subsets. Measured sharing among donors was expected to vary with sequencing depth.

Naive-designated CD8 cells lacked CD45RO, were positively enriched for CCR7, and omitted terminally differentiated effector memory CD45RA+ cells. Repertoires were generated with immunoSEQ multiplex PCR, while TCRdb's copy carries only in-frame clones and drops some. The repertoire holds millions of clones, with around 96% as singletons. Comments on this clone: As yet, its antigen is unknown. Other DNA sequences in the same sample also yield this CDR3.

The CDR3 extends over 14 amino acids. The germline V gene has CDR1 MNHEY and CDR2 SVGAGI. Trimming left V 0 bases short and J 1 base short, with 5 bases between. Source material: naive CD8+ T cells sorted from blood. The receptor was derived from a man aged 18-30 years in good health. The genes are TRBV6-5 and TRBJ2-3; D unclear. The CDR3 DNA follows: TGTGCCAGCAGTTACTCCTTGGGCACAGATACGCAGTATTTT. This translates into CASSYSLGTDTQYF.